Each of the 16 T cell receptor beta chains below was sequenced from the same sample in a study of T-cell memory formation after mild COVID-19. MiXCR was run by TCRdb on the 5' RACE reads, yielding one entry per CDR3 protein. The sample carries just over 200,000 distinct CDR3 sequences, over 7.5% recorded once. Sequenced input: PBMCs or a T cell subset sorted from them (not recorded which). These receptors were taken from a young man who had mild COVID-19 (a few samples of this study predate the infection). Cell type and time point are not known.

This chain joins TRBV5-6 and TRBJ2-3; possibly TRBD1 or TRBD2 for D (6 bases each). The CDR3 loop spans 15 amino acids. Germline CDR1 and CDR2: SGHDT and YYEEEE. Trimming left V 7 bases short and J 4 bases short, with 19 bases between. The CDR3 DNA reads TGTGCCAGCGCAGCGGGTTACAGGGACCCAGATACGCAGTATTTT. Its protein product is CASAAGYRDPDTQYF. The entire variable domain, with the rest obtained from reference TRBV5-6 and TRBJ2-3, is as follows: DAGVTQSPTHLIKTRGQQVTLRCSPKSGHDTVSWYQQALGQGPQFIFQYYEEEERQRGNFPDRFSGHQFPNYSSELNVNALLLGDSALYLCASAAGYRDPDTQYFGPGTRLTVL.

This clonotype occurred a few times. The chain carries TRBV5-1 and TRBJ2-7, with TRBD2 matching 7 bases. The CDR3 covers 13 residues. The germline CDR1 and CDR2 sequences are SGHRS and YFSETQ. V lost 10 bases and J lost 8; bases outside the gene matches: 15. The chain's CDR3 is CASFSETGGKQYF. The CDR3 coding sequence is TGCGCCTCGTTTTCCGAGACCGGGGGGAAGCAGTACTTC.

This clonotype was detected ten times or more. The J gene is TRBJ2-7, the V gene TRBV5-1, with 9 positions matching TRBD1. Trimming cost V 4 bases and J 4 bases; bases outside gene matches: 3. The germline gives CDR1 SGHRS, CDR2 YFSETQ. This CDR3 contains 13 residues. This CDR3 reads CASSGGTGYEQYF. The CDR3 DNA is TGCGCCAGCAGCGGGGGGACAGGGTACGAGCAGTACTTC.

The rearrangement joins TRBV4-3 to TRBJ1-5; weak D call: TRBD1 (5 bases). The CDR3 is made up of 15 amino acids. Germline-derived CDR1 and CDR2 are LGHNA and YSLEER. V was clipped by 0 bases and J by 4 bases, with 10 bases between them. The CDR3 is CASSQDQGANQPQHF. The CDR3 DNA is TGCGCCAGCAGCCAAGATCAGGGAGCTAATCAGCCCCAGCATTTT.

V usage is TRBV4-3 and J usage is TRBJ2-3, with D maybe TRBD2 (5 bases). The CDR3 sequence is 18 residues long. With 0 bases removed from V and 0 bases from J, the gap between germline ends came to 16 bases. Per the germline V gene, CDR1 is LGHNA and CDR2 is YSLEER. The CDR3 DNA is TGCGCCAGCAGCCAAGAGCGGGCTGTGCACCCAAGCACAGATACGCAGTATTTT. This gives the protein CASSQERAVHPSTDTQYF.

This clonotype was picked up a small number of times. This chain uses TRBV6-6 with TRBJ1-6; possibly TRBD1 for D (5 bases). V dropped 6 bases and J dropped 8 bases, with 20 bases sitting between them. Germline V gene lookup returns CDR1 MNHNY and CDR2 SVGAGI (reference sequence). CDR3 length equals 16 residues. CDR3 bases: TGTGCCAGCAGCGCGCTCGGGGGGGAGGCCCATTCACCCCTCCACTTT. It specifies CASSALGGEAHSPLHF.

With regard to this clonotype: Without the conserved terminal phenylalanine or tryptophan, this CDR3 likely stems from a read error. The chain uses TRBV9 and TRBJ1-6, with D unresolved. Germline V gives CDR1 SGDLS, CDR2 YYNGEE. Trimming shortened V by 0 bases and J by 2 bases, and 6 bases separated the two germline ends. This CDR3 region has 15 residues. In nucleotides, the CDR3 is TGTGCCAGCAGCGTAGGGAAGGCCTATAATTCACCCCTCCACTCT. Protein: CASSVGKAYNSPLHS.

This clonotype was recorded at least ten times. The chain combines TRBV7-2 with TRBJ2-3, with unresolved D. Germline V gene sequence: CDR1 SGHTA, CDR2 FQGNSA. This CDR3 is built from 14 residues. Trimming removed 4 bases from V and 4 bases from J, with 12 bases in between. The CDR3 spells CASSSSVRADTQYF. The CDR3 bases are TGTGCCAGCAGCTCCTCAGTTAGGGCAGATACGCAGTATTTT.

This clonotype was observed many times. The chain combines TRBV7-9 with TRBJ2-3; D uncertain. The CDR3 sequence is 12 residues long. Germline lookup yields CDR1 SEHNR and CDR2 FQNEAQ (reference sequence). Trimming stripped 4 bases from V and 4 bases from J, with 6 bases between. In DNA form, the CDR3 reads TGTGCCAGCAGCTCCTTTCCAGATACGCAGTATTTT. Translating it yields CASSSFPDTQYF.

This clonotype was detected a few times. The CDR3 spells CASSPLVTQETQYF. In nucleotides, the CDR3 is TGTGCCAGCTCACCACTTGTTACCCAAGAGACCCAGTACTTC. The chain carries TRBV18 and TRBJ2-5; D gene unclear. V dropped 1 base and J dropped 1 base, with 7 bases sitting between them. CDR3 length equals 14 residues. Germline CDR1 KGHSH, CDR2 LQKENI.

By share, this clonotype ranks as medium-sized. The chain recombines TRBV2 with TRBJ1-1, with 7 bases identical to TRBD1. CDR1 is SNHLY and CDR2 is FYNNEI in the germline V gene. CDR3 size: 14 residues. Unmatched junction bases numbered 6, after V lost 4 bases and J lost 4 bases. CDR3 sequence (DNA): TGTGCCAGCAGTGGCAGACAGGGTAGCACTGAAGCTTTCTTT. This translates into CASSGRQGSTEAFF.

The chain combines TRBV6-2 or TRBV6-3 with TRBJ1-5; possible D gene TRBD1, 5 bases. The germline V gene encodes CDR1 MNHEY and CDR2 SVGEGT. V was clipped by 2 bases and J by 11 bases, with 16 bases between them. The CDR3 consists of 14 residues. CDR3 nucleotides: TGTGCCAGCAGTTACCGGCCTACTGGGGGATCCCAGCATTTT. Encoded protein: CASSYRPTGGSQHF.

V gene TRBV2 combines with J gene TRBJ2-7, with D possibly TRBD2 on 5 matching bases. Trimming cost V 5 bases and J 6 bases, with 11 bases left between them. Germline V CDR1 and CDR2: SNHLY, FYNNEI. This CDR3 is built from 12 residues. Here the CDR3 reads CASSLISGEQYV. Here the CDR3 DNA reads TGTGCCAGCAGTCTCATAAGCGGCGAGCAGTACGTC.

This clonotype was seen ten or more times. This sequence joins TRBV7-2 and TRBJ2-3; D is uncertain. V was trimmed by 5 bases and J by 4 bases, leaving 16 bases between them. Germline V gene lookup returns CDR1 SGHTA and CDR2 FQGNSA. The length of the CDR3 is 15 residues. The CDR3 spells CASSSWSSGADTQYF. CDR3 in DNA: TGTGCCAGCAGCAGCTGGTCCTCCGGCGCAGATACGCAGTATTTT.

The sample holds a few counts of this clonotype. The rearrangement uses TRBV7-3 and TRBJ2-7; 8 bases are a match to TRBD1. Germline CDR1 and CDR2: SGHTA and FQGTGA. After removal of 5 bases from V and 7 bases from J, the junction contained 13 bases not matched to a gene. This CDR3 has 15 residues. This CDR3 is CASSPQAGGLGEQYF. CDR3 nucleotide sequence: TGTGCCAGCAGCCCCCAGGCAGGGGGCTTGGGGGAGCAGTACTTC.

In its sample, this clonotype was seen a few times. The chain links TRBV4-1 to TRBJ1-2; D perhaps matches TRBD1 (5 bases). CDR3 length: 16 residues. V was shortened by 3 bases and J by 3 bases, with 17 bases between the two germline ends. The V gene's germline CDR1 is MGHRA and CDR2 YSYEKL. The CDR3 loop reads CASSQPLGRRDYGYTF. In DNA, the CDR3 is TGCGCCAGCAGCCAGCCCCTGGGGCGTAGGGACTATGGCTACACCTTC.